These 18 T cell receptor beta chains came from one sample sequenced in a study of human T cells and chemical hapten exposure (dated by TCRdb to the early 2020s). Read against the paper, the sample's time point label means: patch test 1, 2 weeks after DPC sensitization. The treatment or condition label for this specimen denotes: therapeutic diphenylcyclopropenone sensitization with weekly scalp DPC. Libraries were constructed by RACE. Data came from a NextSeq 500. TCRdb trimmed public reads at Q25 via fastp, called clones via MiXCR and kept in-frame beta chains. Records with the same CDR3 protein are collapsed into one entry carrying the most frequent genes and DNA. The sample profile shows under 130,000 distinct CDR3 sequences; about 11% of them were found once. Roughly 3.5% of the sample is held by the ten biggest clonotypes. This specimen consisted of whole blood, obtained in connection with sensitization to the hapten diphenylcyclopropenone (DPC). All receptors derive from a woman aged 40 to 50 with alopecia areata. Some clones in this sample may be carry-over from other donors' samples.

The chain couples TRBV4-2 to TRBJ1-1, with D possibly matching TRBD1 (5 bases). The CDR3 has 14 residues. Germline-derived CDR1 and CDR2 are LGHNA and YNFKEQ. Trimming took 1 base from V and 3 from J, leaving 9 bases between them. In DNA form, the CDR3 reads TGTGCCAGCAGCCAAGGATTGGGGGACACTGAAGCTTTCTTT. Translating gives CASSQGLGDTEAFF.

CDR3 nucleotide sequence: TGTGCCAGCAGCCCGTCCACTCTAGCGGGAGGGCCAGATACGCAGTATTTT. Protein: CASSPSTLAGGPDTQYF. V gene TRBV3-1 combines with J gene TRBJ2-3, with 12 bases identical to TRBD2. The germline gives CDR1 LGHDT, CDR2 YNNKEL (reference sequence). The CDR3 has 17 amino acids. V was pared by 4 bases and J by 4 bases, with 9 bases of the junction left unmatched.

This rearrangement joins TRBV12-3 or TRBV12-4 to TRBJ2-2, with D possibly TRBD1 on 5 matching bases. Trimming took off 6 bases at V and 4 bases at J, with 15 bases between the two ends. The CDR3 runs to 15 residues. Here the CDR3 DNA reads TGTGCCAGCAGCAAGACAGCTTCGGGCACCGGGGAGCTGTTTTTT. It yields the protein CASSKTASGTGELFF.

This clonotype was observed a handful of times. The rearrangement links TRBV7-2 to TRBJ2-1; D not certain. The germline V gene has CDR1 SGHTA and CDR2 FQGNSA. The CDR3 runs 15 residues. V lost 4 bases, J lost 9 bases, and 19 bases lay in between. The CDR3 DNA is TGTGCCAGCAGCTCCAGTCGTCTCACCCGGAGTGAGCAGTTCTTC. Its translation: CASSSSRLTRSEQFF.

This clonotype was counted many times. In nucleotides, the CDR3 is TGTGCCAGCAGCCAATCTCTAAGCGAGCAGTACTTC. It yields the protein CASSQSLSEQYF. The V gene is TRBV3-1, the J gene TRBJ2-7; D unresolved. Per germline, CDR1 LGHDT and CDR2 YNNKEL (reference sequence). The CDR3 is 12 amino acids. Trimming pared 2 bases from V and 6 bases from J, leaving 8 bases between.

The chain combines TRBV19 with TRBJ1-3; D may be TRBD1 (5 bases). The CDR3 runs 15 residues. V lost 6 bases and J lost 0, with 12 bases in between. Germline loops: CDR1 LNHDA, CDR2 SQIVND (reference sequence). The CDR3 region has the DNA TGTGCCAGTAGCCCGGGACCCAGCTCTGGAAACACCATATATTTT. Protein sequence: CASSPGPSSGNTIYF.

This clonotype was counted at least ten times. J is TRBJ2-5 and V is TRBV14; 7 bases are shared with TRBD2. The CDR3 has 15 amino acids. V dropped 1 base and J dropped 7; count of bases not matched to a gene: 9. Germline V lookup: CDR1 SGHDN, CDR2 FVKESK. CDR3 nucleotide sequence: TGTGCCAGCAGCCAAGGAACGCGGGAGATAGGGACCCAGTACTTC. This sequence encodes CASSQGTREIGTQYF.

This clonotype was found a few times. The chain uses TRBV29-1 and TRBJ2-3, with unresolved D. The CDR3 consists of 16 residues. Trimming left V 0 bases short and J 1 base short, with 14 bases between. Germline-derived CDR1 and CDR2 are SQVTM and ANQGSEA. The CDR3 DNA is TGCAGCGTTGAAGATCCCGGCCTTTCGGGCACAGATACGCAGTATTTT. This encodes CSVEDPGLSGTDTQYF.

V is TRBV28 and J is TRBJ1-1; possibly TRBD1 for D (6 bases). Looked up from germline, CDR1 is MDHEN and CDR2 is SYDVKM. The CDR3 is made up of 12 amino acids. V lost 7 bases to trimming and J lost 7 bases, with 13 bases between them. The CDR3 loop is CASTVGAVEAFF. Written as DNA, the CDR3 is TGTGCCAGCACTGTGGGGGCGGTTGAAGCTTTCTTT.

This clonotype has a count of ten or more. CDR3 sequence (DNA): TGTGCCAGCAGCTTAGGGGCTAGCGGAAGGACCGGGGAGCTGTTTTTT. It codes for CASSLGASGRTGELFF. The chain recombines TRBV7-2 with TRBJ2-2; TRBD2 agrees at 7 bases. CDR3 length: 16 amino acids. CDR1 is SGHTA, CDR2 FQGNSA, per germline. J gave up 5 bases and V 1 base, and 7 bases lay outside the gene matches.

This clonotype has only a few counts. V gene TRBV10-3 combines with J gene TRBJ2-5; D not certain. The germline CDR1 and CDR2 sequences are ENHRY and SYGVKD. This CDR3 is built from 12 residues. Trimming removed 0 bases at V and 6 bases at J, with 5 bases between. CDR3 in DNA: TGTGCCATCAGTGAGTCTTGGAAGACCCAGTACTTC. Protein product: CAISESWKTQYF.

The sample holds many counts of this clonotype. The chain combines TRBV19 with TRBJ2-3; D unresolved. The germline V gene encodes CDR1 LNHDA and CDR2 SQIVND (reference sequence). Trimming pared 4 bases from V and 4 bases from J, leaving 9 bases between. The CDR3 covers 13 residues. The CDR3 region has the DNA TGTGCCAGTAGTAGGTCGCCGGCAGATACGCAGTATTTT. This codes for CASSRSPADTQYF.

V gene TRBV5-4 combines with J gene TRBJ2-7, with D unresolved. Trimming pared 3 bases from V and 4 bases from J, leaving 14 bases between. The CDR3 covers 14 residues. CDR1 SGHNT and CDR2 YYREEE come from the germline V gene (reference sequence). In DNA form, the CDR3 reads TGTGCCAGCAGCTCTAAGGGAAGTGGGTACGAGCAGTACTTC. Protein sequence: CASSSKGSGYEQYF.

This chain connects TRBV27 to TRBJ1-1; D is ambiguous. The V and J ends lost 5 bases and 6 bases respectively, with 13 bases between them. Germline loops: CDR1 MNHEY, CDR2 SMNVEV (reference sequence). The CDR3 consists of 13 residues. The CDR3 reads CASSTKPFSEAFF. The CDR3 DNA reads TGTGCCAGCAGTACAAAACCCTTCTCTGAAGCTTTCTTT.

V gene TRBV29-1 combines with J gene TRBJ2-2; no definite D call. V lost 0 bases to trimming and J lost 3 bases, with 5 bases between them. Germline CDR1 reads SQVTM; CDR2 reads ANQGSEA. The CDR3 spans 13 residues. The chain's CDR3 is CSVEEHDTGELFF. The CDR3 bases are TGCAGCGTTGAAGAACACGACACCGGGGAGCTGTTTTTT.

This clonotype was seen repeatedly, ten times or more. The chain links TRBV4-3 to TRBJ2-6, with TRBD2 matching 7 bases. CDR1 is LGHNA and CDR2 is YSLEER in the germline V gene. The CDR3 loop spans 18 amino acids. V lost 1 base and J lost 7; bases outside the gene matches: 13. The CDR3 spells CASSQGTLRGTGANVLTF. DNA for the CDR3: TGCGCCAGCAGCCAAGGGACCTTGCGGGGGACCGGAGCCAACGTCCTGACTTTC.

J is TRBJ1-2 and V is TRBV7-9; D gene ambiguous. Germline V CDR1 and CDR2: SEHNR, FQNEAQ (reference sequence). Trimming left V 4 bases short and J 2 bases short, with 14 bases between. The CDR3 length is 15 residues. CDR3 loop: CASSSVDDTNYGYTF. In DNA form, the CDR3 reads TGTGCCAGCAGCTCAGTGGACGACACCAACTATGGCTACACCTTC.

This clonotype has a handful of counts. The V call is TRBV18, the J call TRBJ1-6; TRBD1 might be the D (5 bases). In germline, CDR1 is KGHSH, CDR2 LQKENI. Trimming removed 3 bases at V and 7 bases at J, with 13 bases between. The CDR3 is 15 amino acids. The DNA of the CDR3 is TGTGCCAGCTCACCGAACGCCGGACAAAATTCACCCCTCCACTTT. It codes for CASSPNAGQNSPLHF.